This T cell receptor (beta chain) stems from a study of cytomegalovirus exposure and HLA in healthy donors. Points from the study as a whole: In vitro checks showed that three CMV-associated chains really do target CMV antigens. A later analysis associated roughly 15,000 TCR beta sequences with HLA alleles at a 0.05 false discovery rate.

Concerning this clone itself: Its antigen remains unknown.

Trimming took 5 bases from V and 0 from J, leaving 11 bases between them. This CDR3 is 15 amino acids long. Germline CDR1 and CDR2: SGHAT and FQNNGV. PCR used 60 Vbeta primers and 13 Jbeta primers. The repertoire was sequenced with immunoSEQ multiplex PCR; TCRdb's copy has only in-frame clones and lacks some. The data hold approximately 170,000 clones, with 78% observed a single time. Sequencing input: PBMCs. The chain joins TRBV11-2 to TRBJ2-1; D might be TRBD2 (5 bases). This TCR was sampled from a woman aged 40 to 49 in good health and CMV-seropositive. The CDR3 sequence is CASSPVGSSYNEQFF. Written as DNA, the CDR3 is TGTGCCAGCAGCCCTGTGGGGAGCTCCTACAATGAGCAGTTCTTC.